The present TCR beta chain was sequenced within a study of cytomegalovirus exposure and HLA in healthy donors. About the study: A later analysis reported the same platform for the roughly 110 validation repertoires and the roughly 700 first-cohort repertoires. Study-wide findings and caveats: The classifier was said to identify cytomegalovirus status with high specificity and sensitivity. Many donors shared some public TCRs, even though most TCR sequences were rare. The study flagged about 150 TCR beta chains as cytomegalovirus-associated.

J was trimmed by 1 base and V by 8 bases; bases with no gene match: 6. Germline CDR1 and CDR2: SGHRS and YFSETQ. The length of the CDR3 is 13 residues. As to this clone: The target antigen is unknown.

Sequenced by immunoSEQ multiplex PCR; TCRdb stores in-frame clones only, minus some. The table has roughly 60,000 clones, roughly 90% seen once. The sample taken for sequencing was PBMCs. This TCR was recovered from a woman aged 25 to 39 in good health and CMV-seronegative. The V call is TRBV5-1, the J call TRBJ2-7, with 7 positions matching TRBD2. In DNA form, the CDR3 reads TGCGCCAGGGACGGGGAGGGGTCCTACGAGCAGTACTTC. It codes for CARDGEGSYEQYF.